This TCR beta chain comes out of a study of human T cells and chemical hapten exposure. Time point given: patch test 3, about 24 weeks after DPC sensitization. Treatment here: therapeutic diphenylcyclopropenone sensitization with weekly scalp DPC. In TCRdb, the RACE reads were re-called with MiXCR into one record per CDR3 protein. The sample consists of around 110,000 distinct CDR3 sequences, over 9% of them appearing once. There are a few counts of this clonotype. The CDR3 has 15 residues. Trimming cost V 6 bases and J 0 bases, with 11 bases left between them. V and J are TRBV12-3 or TRBV12-4 and TRBJ1-4; possible D gene TRBD1, 5 bases. The sequence derives from a woman in her 50s with alopecia areata. Some clones in this sample may be carry-over from other donors' samples. The sequencing here drew on whole blood, taken in connection with sensitization to the hapten diphenylcyclopropenone (DPC). CDR3 in amino acids: CASRPTRATNEKLFF. CDR3 bases: TGTGCCAGCAGGCCGACCAGGGCAACTAATGAAAAACTGTTTTTT.